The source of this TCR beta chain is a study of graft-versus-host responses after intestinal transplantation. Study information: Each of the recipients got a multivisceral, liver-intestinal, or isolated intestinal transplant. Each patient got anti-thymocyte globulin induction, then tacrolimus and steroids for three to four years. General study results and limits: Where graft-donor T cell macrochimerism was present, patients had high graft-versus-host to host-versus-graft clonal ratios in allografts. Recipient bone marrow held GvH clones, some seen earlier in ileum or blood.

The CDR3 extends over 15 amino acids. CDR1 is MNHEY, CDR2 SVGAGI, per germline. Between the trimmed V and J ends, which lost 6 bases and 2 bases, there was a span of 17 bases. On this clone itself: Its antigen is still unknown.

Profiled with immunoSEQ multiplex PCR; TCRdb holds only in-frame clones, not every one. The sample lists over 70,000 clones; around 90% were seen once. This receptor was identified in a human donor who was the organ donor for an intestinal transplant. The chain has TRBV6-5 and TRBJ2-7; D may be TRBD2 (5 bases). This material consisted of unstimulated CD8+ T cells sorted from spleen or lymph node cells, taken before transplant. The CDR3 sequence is CASSPGISATYEQYV. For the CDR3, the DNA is TGTGCCAGCAGCCCCGGGATTTCGGCCACCTACGAGCAGTACGTC.